The clone carrying this T cell receptor beta chain showed up many times. The antigen is undetermined. Trimming removed 6 bases at V and 12 bases at J, with 18 bases between. CDR1 SGHTA and CDR2 FQGNSA come from the germline V gene. The CDR3 consists of 13 residues. Unique molecular identifiers were added to individual cDNA molecules. Each CDR3 protein is one row after TCRdb ran MiXCR on the 5' RACE reads. The data contain over 60,000 distinct CDR3 sequences, about 10% of them singletons. These data originate in a study of early T cells in non-severe SARS-CoV-2 infection. Study information: The input, bulk RNA from unsorted whole blood, was sequenced, and chains were unpaired. Broader study findings: Reliance on VDJdb matching favored anti-spike CD8 responses; private and CD4 specificities were missed.

This chain uses TRBV7-2 with TRBJ2-1; the D gene is possibly TRBD2 (6 bases). The sequencing used whole blood, collected at baseline. The TCR sequence derives from an adult who was a healthcare worker with PCR-confirmed SARS-CoV-2 infection or an uninfected control (not recorded which). The DNA for the CDR3 is TGTGCCAGCAGAATGAACCCGGGGGACGGGCAGTTCTTC. Its protein is CASRMNPGDGQFF. Full variable domain (remainder filled in from reference TRBV7-2 and TRBJ2-1): GAGVSQSPSNKVTEKGKDVELRCDPISGHTALYWYRQSLGQGLEFLIYFQGNSAPDKSGLPSDRFSAERTGGSVSTLTIQRTQQEDSAVYLCASRMNPGDGQFFGPGTRLTVL.